The 28 T cell receptor beta chains presented below share a single source sample, sequenced in a study of cytomegalovirus exposure and HLA in healthy donors. The PCR ran on 60 Vbeta and 13 Jbeta primers. This table comes from immunoSEQ multiplex PCR, and its TCRdb copy is limited to in-frame clones, with some not included. This table holds about 200,000 clones. Sequencing was carried out using PBMCs. The source of these receptors is a boy younger than 18 in good health and CMV-seronegative.

The gene calls are TRBV10-2 and TRBJ1-1; D is possibly TRBD1 (6 bases). Trimming left V 4 bases short and J 11 bases short, with 11 bases between. Germline V gene lookup returns CDR1 WSHSY and CDR2 SAAADI. The CDR3 has 11 amino acids. CDR3 in DNA: TGCGCCAGCAGTGGGGAGAGGGGGGCTTTCTTT. It specifies CASSGERGAFF.

The CDR3 reads CASRESGLAYEQYF. The CDR3 coding sequence is TGTGCCAGCCGCGAGTCGGGACTAGCCTACGAGCAGTACTTC. V is TRBV6-5 and J is TRBJ2-5, with 8 positions matching TRBD2. The DNA matches TRBJ2-7 better at its end, which makes the J call doubtful. Germline assignment: CDR1 MNHEY and CDR2 SVGAGI. The CDR3 is 14 amino acids.

The V and J genes are TRBV5-6 and TRBJ1-2; TRBD1 aligns across 8 bases. Germline-derived CDR1 and CDR2 are SGHDT and YYEEEE. The CDR3 contains 16 residues. The V gene end was trimmed by 0 bases and the J gene end by 4 bases; junction bases not matched to a gene: 8. CDR3 DNA: TGTGCCAGCAGCTTGGATCAGGGGGCGCCGAGCTATGGCTACACCTTC. Its translation: CASSLDQGAPSYGYTF.

A note on this clone: A read error may produce the germline difference seen at one junction end. V and J are TRBV7-7 and TRBJ2-7, with TRBD1 matching 7 bases. The CDR3 length is 13 residues. Germline V gene sequence: CDR1 SSHAT, CDR2 FNYEAQ (reference sequence). CDR3 sequence (DNA): TGTGCTAGCAGCTTAGATGAGACAGGGTGGCAGTACTTC. It translates to CASSLDETGWQYF.

This chain joins TRBV4-3 and TRBJ2-3; the D gene is possibly TRBD2 (6 bases). Germline CDR1 and CDR2: LGHNA and YSLEER. The length of the CDR3 is 12 residues. The germline V and J ends were trimmed by 11 bases and 4 bases, with 13 bases remaining between them. This chain's CDR3 is CAARRGSDTQYF. As DNA, the CDR3 is TGCGCCGCTAGGCGGGGCTCAGATACGCAGTATTTT.

The chain carries TRBV30 and TRBJ2-5, with D possibly matching TRBD1 (6 bases). Trimming removed 5 bases from V and 11 bases from J, with 15 bases in between. CDR3 length: 11 residues. Germline assignment: CDR1 GTSNPN and CDR2 SVGIG (reference sequence). CDR3 DNA: TGTGCCTGGCGGATACAGGGCCAGCAGTACTTC. This codes for CAWRIQGQQYF.

The chain is built from TRBV6-1 and TRBJ1-5; D unresolved. Germline CDR1 is MNHNS and CDR2 is SASEGT. V lost 0 bases, J lost 1 base, and 10 bases lay in between. The CDR3 is made up of 16 amino acids. In nucleotides, the CDR3 is TGTGCCAGCAGTGAAGCTGGCCTCCTGAGCAATCAGCCCCAGCATTTT. Encoded protein: CASSEAGLLSNQPQHF.

Here the CDR3 DNA reads TGTGCCAGTAGTATAGATTCGAGCGGACCCTACGAGCAGTACTTC. Translating gives CASSIDSSGPYEQYF. J is TRBJ2-7 and V is TRBV19; maybe TRBD2 (5 bases). Looked up from germline, CDR1 is LNHDA and CDR2 is SQIVND (reference sequence). This CDR3 is 15 amino acids long. V gave up 0 bases and J gave up 2 bases, with 11 bases separating them.

The chain joins TRBV11-2 to TRBJ2-2; D is unclear. Looked up from germline, CDR1 is SGHAT and CDR2 is FQNNGV. The CDR3 has 12 residues. With 6 bases removed from V and 4 bases from J, the gap between germline ends came to 6 bases. The CDR3 sequence: CASRSFTGELFF. The CDR3 DNA reads TGTGCCAGCAGGTCCTTCACCGGGGAGCTGTTTTTT.

The gene calls are TRBV13 and TRBJ2-7; perhaps TRBD1 as D (5 bases). Germline CDR1 reads PRHDT; CDR2 reads FYEKMQ (reference sequence). The CDR3 is 13 residues long. V gave up 6 bases and J gave up 0 bases, with 9 bases separating them. DNA of the CDR3: TGTGCCAGCAGGGCAGGGTCCTCCTACGAGCAGTACTTC. Protein: CASRAGSSYEQYF.

The chain has TRBV4-2 and TRBJ2-5; no reliable D call. The J call may not be correct, given that the DNA end is closer to TRBJ2-7. Germline lookup yields CDR1 LGHNA and CDR2 YNFKEQ. This CDR3 has 14 residues. The CDR3 bases are TGTGCCAGCAGCCTCACGACTGGAACCTACGAGCAGTACTTC. Its protein product is CASSLTTGTYEQYF.

The V gene is TRBV11-2, the J gene TRBJ2-2; TRBD2 aligns across 14 bases. Germline CDR1 SGHAT, CDR2 FQNNGV. This CDR3 has 18 residues. V dropped 5 bases and J dropped 4; count of bases not matched to a gene: 9. Written as DNA, the CDR3 is TGTGCCAGCAGCAGAAAACGACTAGCGGGGGGGGCCACCGGGGAGCTGTTTTTT. This codes for CASSRKRLAGGATGELFF.

V is TRBV27 and J is TRBJ2-7; possibly TRBD1 for D (5 bases). The germline gives CDR1 MNHEY, CDR2 SMNVEV (reference sequence). The CDR3 is 15 residues long. V lost 2 bases to trimming and J lost 2 bases, with 13 bases between them. The CDR3, as DNA: TGTGCCAGCAGTTTAACCGGACAACCGGCCTACGAGCAGTACTTC. This encodes CASSLTGQPAYEQYF.

The chain couples TRBV6-1 to TRBJ2-5, with 11 bases identical to TRBD1. The CDR3 runs to 13 residues. The germline V gene has CDR1 MNHNS and CDR2 SASEGT. J was trimmed by 5 bases and V by 7 bases; bases with no gene match: 3. CDR3 amino acids: CASTRDRGETQYF. CDR3 bases: TGTGCCAGCACCCGGGACAGGGGGGAGACCCAGTACTTC.

J is TRBJ2-1 and V is TRBV25-1; 11 positions agree with TRBD2. The junction had 3 bases not matched to a gene; V was cut back by 6 bases and J by 5 bases. Germline V gene data show CDR1 as MGHDK and CDR2 as SYGVNS. CDR3 size: 14 residues. The CDR3 reads CASSASGGNNEQFF. The DNA of the CDR3 is TGTGCCAGCAGCGCTAGCGGGGGGAACAATGAGCAGTTCTTC.

The rearrangement joins TRBV30 to TRBJ2-3; 7 bases fit TRBD1. CDR1 is GTSNPN and CDR2 is SVGIG in the germline V gene (reference sequence). The trim removed 7 bases at V and 6 bases at J, leaving 10 bases unmatched. The CDR3 contains 13 residues. CDR3 DNA sequence: TGTGCCTTCGGACAGGAGATGTGGGATACGCAGTATTTT. Its protein product is CAFGQEMWDTQYF.

J is TRBJ2-5 and V is TRBV18, with TRBD2 matching over 7 bases. Trimming cost V 3 bases and J 5 bases; bases outside gene matches: 0. This CDR3 contains 12 residues. CDR1 is KGHSH, CDR2 LQKENI, per germline. As DNA, the CDR3 is TGTGCCAGCTCACCGCGGGGGGAGACCCAGTACTTC. The encoded protein is CASSPRGETQYF.

The CDR3: CASSVNCEGYTF. As DNA, the CDR3 is TGCGCCAGCAGCGTAAATTGCGAGGGCTACACCTTC. The chain employs TRBV5-1 and TRBJ1-2; D remains ambiguous. From germline, CDR1 is SGHRS and CDR2 YFSETQ. The V gene lost 4 bases and the J gene lost 8 bases, with 12 bases spanning the gap. There are 12 residues in the CDR3.

The chain joins TRBV14 to TRBJ1-2, with D perhaps TRBD1 (5 bases). This CDR3 is 13 amino acids long. Trimming shortened V by 3 bases and J by 0 bases, and 5 bases separated the two germline ends. In germline, CDR1 is SGHDN, CDR2 FVKESK. The CDR3 nucleotides read TGTGCCAGCAGCCAGACAGCTAACTATGGCTACACCTTC. It translates to CASSQTANYGYTF.

In nucleotides, the CDR3 is TGTGCCTGGAGTCCGACCGATAACAGGGGACGGACTGAAGCTTTCTTT. It translates to CAWSPTDNRGRTEAFF. The chain links TRBV30 to TRBJ1-1, with 7 bases matching TRBD1. The trim removed 2 bases at V and 5 bases at J, leaving 14 bases unmatched. Germline V gene sequence: CDR1 GTSNPN, CDR2 SVGIG (reference sequence). The CDR3 has 16 amino acids.

The chain joins TRBV5-5 to TRBJ2-7, with TRBD1 as a possible D gene (5 bases). This CDR3 is built from 14 residues. Germline loops: CDR1 SGHKS, CDR2 YYEKEE (reference sequence). Trimming removed 2 bases from V and 2 bases from J, with 11 bases in between. Here the CDR3 DNA reads TGTGCCAGCAGCTTCGGGCAGGGCACCTACGAGCAGTACTTC. This codes for CASSFGQGTYEQYF.

V gene TRBV5-6 combines with J gene TRBJ2-5; TRBD1 matches at 7 bases. Germline CDR1 reads SGHDT; CDR2 reads YYEEEE. This CDR3 has 15 residues. J lost 4 bases, V lost 4 bases, and 10 bases had no gene match. The CDR3 spells CASSPRTGYRETQYF. The CDR3 bases are TGTGCCAGCAGCCCCCGGACAGGATACAGAGAGACCCAGTACTTC.

The V and J genes are TRBV12-5 and TRBJ2-1; 9 bases fit TRBD2. The V segment lost 3 bases and the J segment 1 base; nucleotides outside the gene matches: 4. The CDR3 consists of 16 residues. CDR1 is LGHNT and CDR2 is FRNRAP in the germline V gene. CDR3 sequence (DNA): TGTGCTAGTGGTTTTAGCGGGGGCCTTTCCTACAATGAGCAGTTCTTC. Its protein product is CASGFSGGLSYNEQFF.

V is TRBV9 and J is TRBJ1-1, with D possibly matching TRBD1 (6 bases). The CDR3 is 17 amino acids. Germline loops: CDR1 SGDLS, CDR2 YYNGEE. V lost 0 bases, J lost 6 bases, and 21 bases lay in between. The CDR3 is CASSVGAPGAGLPEAFF. In DNA form, the CDR3 reads TGTGCCAGCAGCGTAGGAGCCCCAGGGGCGGGTTTACCTGAAGCTTTCTTT. The full variable domain, rest sourced from reference TRBV9 and TRBJ1-1, is DSGVTQTPKHLITATGQRVTLRCSPRSGDLSVYWYQQSLDQGLQFLIQYYNGEERAKGNILERFSAQQFPDLHSELNLSSLELGDSALYFCASSVGAPGAGLPEAFFGQGTRLTVV.

CDR3 amino acids: CASARDSTSYQETQYF. The CDR3 DNA reads as TGTGCTAGTGCCCGGGACAGTACCTCGTACCAAGAGACCCAGTACTTC. V usage is TRBV12-5 and J usage is TRBJ2-5, with TRBD1 matching 7 bases. The CDR3 totals 16 residues. After removal of 7 bases from V and 0 bases from J, the junction contained 11 bases not matched to a gene. Germline CDR1 and CDR2: LGHNT and FRNRAP.

The gene calls are TRBV7-3 and TRBJ2-2; D remains unclear. The germline V gene has CDR1 SGHTA and CDR2 FQGTGA. The CDR3 extends over 14 amino acids. Trimming shortened V by 2 bases and J by 1 base, and 5 bases separated the two germline ends. As DNA, the CDR3 is TGTGCCAGCAGCTTAGGCCTGAACACCGGGGAGCTGTTTTTT. This encodes CASSLGLNTGELFF. The full variable domain, with the rest looked up from reference TRBV7-3 and TRBJ2-2, is GAGVSQTPSNKVTEKGKYVELRCDPISGHTALYWYRQSLGQGPEFLIYFQGTGAADDSGLPNDRFFAVRPEGSVSTLKIQRTERGDSAVYLCASSLGLNTGELFFGEGSRLTVL.

This chain connects TRBV19 to TRBJ2-7; 7 nucleotides align to TRBD2. The CDR3 sequence is 15 residues long. Germline V gene sequence: CDR1 LNHDA, CDR2 SQIVND (reference sequence). Losses at the gene ends were 6 bases for V and 4 bases for J; bases not matched to a gene: 12. CDR3 sequence (DNA): TGTGCCAGTAGCTCCGGCGGGGGAGGGAGGTACGAGCAGTACTTC. This translates into CASSSGGGGRYEQYF. The variable domain in full, with the rest retrieved from reference TRBV19 and TRBJ2-7, is DGGITQSPKYLFRKEGQNVTLSCEQNLNHDAMYWYRQDPGQGLRLIYYSQIVNDFQKGDIAEGYSVSREKKESFPLTVTSAQKNPTAFYLCASSSGGGGRYEQYFGPGTRLTVT.

The chain couples TRBV5-4 to TRBJ1-1; D gene unclear. Trimming left V 2 bases short and J 1 base short, with 3 bases between. This CDR3 comprises 12 residues. From germline, CDR1 is SGHNT and CDR2 YYREEE (reference sequence). The chain's CDR3 is CASSFGNTEAFF. DNA for the CDR3: TGTGCCAGCAGCTTCGGGAACACTGAAGCTTTCTTT.